This entry features one TCR beta chain sequence. Researchers amplified the TCR beta CDR3 regions from RNA transcripts. The study used the HTBI primer set for a first-round RT-PCR of the TCR CDR3. TCRdb fed the multiplex PCR reads into MiXCR, producing one record per CDR3 protein. Seen here are 500,000 to 750,000 distinct CDR3 sequences, under 60% observed once, and the top ten hold roughly 7.7%. This specimen belongs to a study of T cells in Graves' hyperthyroidism and ophthalmopathy. CDR1 is SGHVS and CDR2 is FQNEAQ in the germline V gene. The CDR3 spans 14 residues. Unmatched junction bases numbered 11, after V lost 5 bases and J lost 12 bases.

The chain carries TRBV7-8 and TRBJ2-1; 9 nucleotides line up with TRBD2. The TCR was taken from a woman younger than 35 with Graves' hyperthyroidism. The specimen was peripheral blood or thyroid tissue (not recorded which). Here the CDR3 reads CASSRGTSTDTQFF. The DNA for the CDR3 is TGTGCCAGCAGCAGAGGGACTAGCACAGATACGCAGTTCTTC.